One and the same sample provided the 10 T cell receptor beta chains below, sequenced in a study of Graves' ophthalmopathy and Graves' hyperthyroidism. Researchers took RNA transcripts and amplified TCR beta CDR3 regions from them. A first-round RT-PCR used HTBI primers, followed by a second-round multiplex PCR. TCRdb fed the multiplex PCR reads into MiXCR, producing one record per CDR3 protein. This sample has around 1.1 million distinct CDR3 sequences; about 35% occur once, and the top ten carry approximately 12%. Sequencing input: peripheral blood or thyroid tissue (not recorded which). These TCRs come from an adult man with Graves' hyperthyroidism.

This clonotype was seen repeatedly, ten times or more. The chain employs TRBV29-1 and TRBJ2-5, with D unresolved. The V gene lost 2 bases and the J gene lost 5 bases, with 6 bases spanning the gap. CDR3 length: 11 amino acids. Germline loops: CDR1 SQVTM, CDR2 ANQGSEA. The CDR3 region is CSVERVETQYF. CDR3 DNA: TGCAGCGTTGAACGGGTCGAGACCCAGTACTTC.

The CDR3 DNA reads as TGTGCCAGCAGTCCCACAGGGGACCCGGGGCAGCCCCAGCATTTT. Its protein is CASSPTGDPGQPQHF. This chain links TRBV28 with TRBJ1-5; the match to TRBD1 covers 7 bases. CDR1 is MDHEN, CDR2 SYDVKM, per germline. V dropped 5 bases and J dropped 7; count of bases not matched to a gene: 11. The CDR3 covers 15 residues. Looking up the rest from reference TRBV28 and TRBJ1-5 gives the full variable domain: DVKVTQSSRYLVKRTGEKVFLECVQDMDHENMFWYRQDPGLGLRLIYFSYDVKMKEKGDIPEGYSVSREKKERFSLILESASTNQTSMYLCASSPTGDPGQPQHFGDGTRLSIL.

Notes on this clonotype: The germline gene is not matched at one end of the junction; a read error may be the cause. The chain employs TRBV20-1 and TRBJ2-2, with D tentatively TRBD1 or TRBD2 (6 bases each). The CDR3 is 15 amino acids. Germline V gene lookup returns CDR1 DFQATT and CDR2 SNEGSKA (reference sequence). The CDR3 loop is CSARVGGADTGELSW. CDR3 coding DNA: TGCAGTGCTAGGGTGGGGGGCGCGGACACCGGGGAGCTGTCTTGG.

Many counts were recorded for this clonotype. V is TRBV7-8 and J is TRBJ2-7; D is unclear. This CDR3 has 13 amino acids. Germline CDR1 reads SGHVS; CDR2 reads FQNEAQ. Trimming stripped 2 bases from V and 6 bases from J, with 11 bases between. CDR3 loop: CASSLLGIREQYF. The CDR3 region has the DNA TGTGCCAGCAGCTTATTAGGGATTCGCGAGCAGTACTTC. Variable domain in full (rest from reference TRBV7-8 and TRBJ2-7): GAGVSQSPRYKVAKRGQDVALRCDPISGHVSLFWYQQALGQGPEFLTYFQNEAQLDKSGLPSDRFFAERPEGSVSTLKIQRTQQEDSAVYLCASSLLGIREQYFGPGTRLTVT.

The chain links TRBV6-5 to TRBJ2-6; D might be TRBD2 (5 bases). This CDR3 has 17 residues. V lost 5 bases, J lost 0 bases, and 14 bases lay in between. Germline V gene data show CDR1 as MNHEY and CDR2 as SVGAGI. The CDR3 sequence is CASSTRRSGSGANVLTF. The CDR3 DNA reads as TGTGCCAGCAGTACCAGGAGGTCTGGCTCTGGGGCCAACGTCCTGACTTTC.

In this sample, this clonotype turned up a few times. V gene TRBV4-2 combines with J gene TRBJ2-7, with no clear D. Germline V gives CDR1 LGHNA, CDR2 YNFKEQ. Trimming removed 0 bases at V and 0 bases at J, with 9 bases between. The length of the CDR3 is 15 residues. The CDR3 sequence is CASSQEVQPSYEQYF. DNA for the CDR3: TGTGCCAGCAGCCAAGAGGTACAGCCCTCCTACGAGCAGTACTTC.

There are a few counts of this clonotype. CDR3 loop: CASSQYSRTGHHLRYGYTF. The CDR3 nucleotides read TGTGCCAGCAGCCAATATTCGCGGACAGGGCATCATCTACGCTATGGCTACACCTTC. This sequence joins TRBV28 and TRBJ1-2, with TRBD1 identical over 8 bases. V dropped 6 bases and J dropped 4; count of bases not matched to a gene: 22. CDR1 is MDHEN and CDR2 is SYDVKM in the germline V gene. CDR3 length: 19 residues.

For the CDR3, the DNA is TGTGCCATCAGTGACCCTGGACAGATAGAGACCCAGTACTTC. Protein sequence: CAISDPGQIETQYF. The chain joins TRBV10-3 to TRBJ2-5, with D perhaps matching TRBD1 (6 bases). The germline V and J ends were trimmed by 3 bases and 4 bases, with 12 bases remaining between them. The length of the CDR3 is 14 residues. In germline, CDR1 is ENHRY, CDR2 SYGVKD.

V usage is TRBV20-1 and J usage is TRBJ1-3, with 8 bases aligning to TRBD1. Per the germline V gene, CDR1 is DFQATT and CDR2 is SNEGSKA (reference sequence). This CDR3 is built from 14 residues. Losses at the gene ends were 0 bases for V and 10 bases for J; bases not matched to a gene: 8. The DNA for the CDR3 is TGCAGTGCTAGAGATTTGGGACAGGTAGAGACCATATATTTT. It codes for CSARDLGQVETIYF.

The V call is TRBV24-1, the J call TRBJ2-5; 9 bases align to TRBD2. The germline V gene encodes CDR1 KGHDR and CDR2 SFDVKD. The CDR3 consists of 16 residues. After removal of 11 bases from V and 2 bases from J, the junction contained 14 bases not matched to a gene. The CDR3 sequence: CASSTGLARGQETQYF. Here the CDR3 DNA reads TGTGCCAGCAGCACAGGACTAGCGAGGGGTCAAGAGACCCAGTACTTC.